This is a list of T cell receptor beta chains from one sample in a study of blood T cell repertoires in COVID-19. The data were produced by immunoSEQ multiplex PCR, yet TCRdb's version contains in-frame clones alone and is incomplete. Of under 200,000 clones in the sample, roughly 73% were seen once. The sequencing input was peripheral blood. The receptor source for this set is a man in his sixties or seventies with acute or convalescent COVID-19. CDR3s include the opening cysteine and the closing phenylalanine or tryptophan. D genes are given only for firm matches. Rows give clone size only sometimes, using once, few, many, or a class for an expanded clone.

CDR3nt	CDR3aa	abundance	v_gene	j_gene	d_gene
TGTGCCAGCAGCGTAGACGGCGGCTCCTATAATTCACCCCTCCACTTT	CASSVDGGSYNSPLHF	.	TRBV9	TRBJ1-6	.
TGTGCCAGTAGTATAGAGGGGACAGGACTTAATTCACCCCTCCACTTT	CASSIEGTGLNSPLHF	.	TRBV19	TRBJ1-6	TRBD1
TGTGCCAGCAGCTCAGGCCCTAGCGGGATCCAAGAGACCCAGTACTTC	CASSSGPSGIQETQYF	.	TRBV7-8	TRBJ2-5	TRBD2
TGCGCCAGCAGCTTGGCCGGGGAGAACACCGGGGAGCTGTTTTTT	CASSLAGENTGELFF	.	TRBV5-1	TRBJ2-2	.
TGTGCCAGCAGCCCGGGACAGTACAATGAGCAGTTCTTC	CASSPGQYNEQFF	few	TRBV7-8	TRBJ2-1	TRBD1
TGTGCCAGCAGTCCCGGACAAAACTATGGCTACACCTTC	CASSPGQNYGYTF	.	TRBV6-5	TRBJ1-2	.
TGTGCCAGCAGGCTACAGCTGGATACGCAGTATTTT	CASRLQLDTQYF	few	TRBV6-5	TRBJ2-3	.
TGTGCCAGCAGCCAAGACAGGACAGGGAACACTGAAGCTTTCTTT	CASSQDRTGNTEAFF	.	TRBV3-1/TRBV3-2	TRBJ1-1	TRBD1
TGTGCCAGTAGGGACAGGGGTAATGAAAAACTGTTTTTT	CASRDRGNEKLFF	.	TRBV19	TRBJ1-4	TRBD1
TGTGCCAGCAGCCTACAAATAGCGGGAGCAGCGACCGGGGAGCTGTTTTTT	CASSLQIAGAATGELFF	.	TRBV28	TRBJ2-2	TRBD2
TGTGCCAGCTCACCCGTTAGCGGGGGGGCCTACAATGAGCAGTTCTTC	CASSPVSGGAYNEQFF	.	TRBV18	TRBJ2-1	TRBD2
TGTGCCAGCAGTGAAGACCGGAGCTCCTACGAGCAGTACTTC	CASSEDRSSYEQYF	few	TRBV2	TRBJ2-7	.
TGTGCCAGCAGTGAAATCACAGGGGATCATTCACCCCTCCACTTT	CASSEITGDHSPLHF	.	TRBV25-1	TRBJ1-6	TRBD1
TGTGCCAGCAGCGTAGACCAGGGGCGAACCGGGGAGCTGTTTTTT	CASSVDQGRTGELFF	.	TRBV9	TRBJ2-2	.
TGTGCCAGCAGCTTAGCTTCGGGTTTGAGCTCCTACAATGAGCAGTTCTTC	CASSLASGLSSYNEQFF	once	TRBV11-3	TRBJ2-1	.
TGTGCCAGCAGCACCGCGGACAGGGGCCAGACCCAGTACTTC	CASSTADRGQTQYF	.	TRBV21-1	TRBJ2-5	.